This T cell receptor (beta chain) was sequenced in a study of tissue T cells after allogeneic stem cell transplantation. Repertoires were generated with immunoSEQ multiplex PCR, while TCRdb's copy carries only in-frame clones and drops some. The data show 20,000 to 30,000 clones, with about 89% seen just once and 1.5% to 2.5% held by the top ten. About this clone: Its antigen is as yet unknown.

With 6 bases removed from V and 11 bases from J, the gap between germline ends came to 13 bases. Germline V gives CDR1 LGHNT, CDR2 FRNRAP. This CDR3 spans 12 amino acids. Points from the study as a whole: Anatomically similar tissues had similar TCR repertoires within each patient. Which tissue TCRs were alloreactive or antigen-specific was not determined. Some clones might be persisting host cells.

This TCR was recovered from a male donor older than 55 who later had graft-versus-host disease after an allogeneic stem cell transplant. V is TRBV12-5 and J is TRBJ1-4; D gene unclear. This specimen was blood, taken before transplantation. The CDR3 DNA sequence: TGTGCTAGTGGGTGGTCCCTCCGGAAACTGTTTTTT. It specifies CASGWSLRKLFF.